This T cell receptor beta chain stems from a study of OX40 agonist ivuxolimab in advanced cancers. About the study: Patients were dosed intravenously with ivuxolimab at 0.01 to 10 mg/kg every 2 weeks. Mean age approximately 55 years, range about 23 to 80; approximately 83% male. Points from the study as a whole: The average count of expanded clones was higher among CD8+ T cells than among CD4+.

On this clone itself: Its matching antigen is unknown.

V dropped 4 bases and J dropped 0 bases, with 22 bases sitting between them. The germline V gene has CDR1 LNHDA and CDR2 SQIVND (reference sequence). CDR3 length: 19 residues. Clones were read by immunoSEQ multiplex PCR, and TCRdb kept only the in-frame ones, dropping some. The data contain about 79,000 clones, roughly 88% of them seen just once; the ten biggest clones take up over 4%. The chain couples TRBV19 to TRBJ2-1, with D possibly matching TRBD2 (6 bases). The specimen comprised CD4+ or CD8+ T cells sorted from blood, sampled in a trial of the OX40 agonist ivuxolimab. This clonotype originated in an adult with an advanced solid tumor such as melanoma, head and neck, liver or kidney cancer. The CDR3 loop reads CASSTPVGSGRSSYNEQFF. CDR3 in DNA: TGTGCCAGTAGTACCCCGGTTGGTAGCGGAAGGAGCTCCTACAATGAGCAGTTCTTC. The full variable domain, its missing parts supplied by reference TRBV19 and TRBJ2-1, is DGGITQSPKYLFRKEGQNVTLSCEQNLNHDAMYWYRQDPGQGLRLIYYSQIVNDFQKGDIAEGYSVSREKKESFPLTVTSAQKNPTAFYLCASSTPVGSGRSSYNEQFFGPGTRLTVL.